This TCR beta chain came from a study of T cells in Graves' hyperthyroidism and ophthalmopathy. Trimming took off 0 bases at V and 13 bases at J, with 16 bases between the two ends. The CDR3 is 15 amino acids. Germline V gene data show CDR1 as MNHEY and CDR2 as SMNVEV (reference sequence). This clonotype has a handful of counts. RNA transcripts were the template for amplifying TCR beta CDR3 regions. Carried out on the TCR CDR3, a first-round RT-PCR used the HTBI primer set. TCRdb reanalysed the multiplex PCR reads using MiXCR and keeps one entry per CDR3 protein. The sample includes about 350,000 distinct CDR3 sequences, roughly 14% of them seen just once.

This TCR derives from a woman aged 30 to 39 with Graves' hyperthyroidism. Sequences were obtained from blood. The chain recombines TRBV27 with TRBJ1-6; D not certain. CDR3 sequence: CASSLSTQWSIPLHF. CDR3 DNA: TGTGCCAGCAGTTTATCGACACAGTGGTCAATCCCCCTCCACTTT.